The T cell receptor beta chain under discussion was sequenced for a study of blood T cell repertoires in COVID-19. Study-wide background: The cDNA or gDNA used as material had been derived from T cells, B-cell-depleted T cells, or PBMCs.

The CDR3 length is 11 residues. V shed 8 bases and J shed 0 bases, with 4 bases lying between them. Germline-derived CDR1 and CDR2 are LNHDA and SQIVND (reference sequence). Recruitment covered 20 to 25 US areas and drew participants whose ages spanned about 18 to 100 years. Cohort 3 recovered donors had two negative PCRs, clearance, or symptom resolution. Per the authors' pipeline: Using reference gene primer amplification, nucleated cell counts were estimated. Libraries were prepared by immunoSEQ multiplex PCR; TCRdb keeps only in-frame clonotypes and omits some of them. The DNA was the basis for D and trimming; V, J and clone size are from that table. The sample includes over 250,000 clones, 80% to 90% of them seen just once.

The rearrangement links TRBV19 to TRBJ1-2; D call uncertain. The clonotype comes from a woman aged 18-29 years who had recovered from COVID-19. Sequenced: PBMCs or T cells enriched from blood (not recorded which). CDR3 DNA: TGTGCCAGTCTAGCTAACTATGGCTACACCTTC. It codes for CASLANYGYTF.